Sequencing of this T cell receptor beta chain was carried out in a study of blood T cell repertoires in COVID-19. Across the whole study: Samples of COVID-19 (acute and convalescent) were obtained from the United States, Italy and Spain.

In the authors' methods: Nucleated cell number was recorded as an estimate derived from reference gene primer amplification. TCRdb's copy holds only in-frame clones and misses some; the assay was immunoSEQ multiplex PCR. V, J and clone size are taken as reported in that table, and D and trimming were inferred from the DNA itself. The sample lists 100,000 to 150,000 clones, around 86% occurring once. This CDR3 comprises 16 residues. The V and J ends lost 2 bases and 5 bases, in that order; junction bases with no gene match: 10. The sequence was collected from a man older than 75 with active or convalescent COVID-19. The V call is TRBV5-3, the J call TRBJ2-3, with 8 positions matching TRBD2. TRBV5-3 is marked as an open reading frame, function uncertain. The sequencing input was peripheral blood. The CDR3 is CARSLRWRGARDTQYF. The CDR3 DNA sequence: TGTGCCAGAAGCTTACGGTGGCGGGGGGCCAGAGATACGCAGTATTTT.